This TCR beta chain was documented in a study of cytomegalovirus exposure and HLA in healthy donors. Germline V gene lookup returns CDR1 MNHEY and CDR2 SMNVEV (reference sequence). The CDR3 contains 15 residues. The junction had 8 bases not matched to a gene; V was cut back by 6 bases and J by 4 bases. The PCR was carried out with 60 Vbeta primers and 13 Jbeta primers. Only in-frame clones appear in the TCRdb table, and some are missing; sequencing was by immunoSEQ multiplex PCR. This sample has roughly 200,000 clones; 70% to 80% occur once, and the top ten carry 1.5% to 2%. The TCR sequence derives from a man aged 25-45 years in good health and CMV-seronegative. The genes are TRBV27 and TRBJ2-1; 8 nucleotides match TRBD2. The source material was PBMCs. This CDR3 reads CASRSSLAAYNEQFF. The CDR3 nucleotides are TGTGCCAGCAGGTCTTCACTAGCGGCGTACAATGAGCAGTTCTTC.